This T cell receptor beta chain was recorded in a study of cytotoxic CD8 clonotypes in ibrutinib-treated CLL. General observations from the study: Clonality was higher at ibrutinib response and returned toward baseline at progression. Exceeding age-matched healthy donors, baseline clonality also tracked the counts of circulating CD8+ T cells.

Points on this clone: The target antigen is unknown.

Trimming removed 5 bases from V and 1 base from J; junction bases left unmatched: 6. This CDR3 comprises 16 residues. Germline-derived CDR1 and CDR2 are KGHSH and LQKENI. Repertoires were generated with immunoSEQ multiplex PCR, while TCRdb's copy carries only in-frame clones and drops some. The profile shows just over 200,000 clones, 70% of them singletons. The sequencing used PBMCs, collected after 12 months of ibrutinib treatment. This sequence originates from a human donor with chronic lymphocytic leukemia. This rearrangement joins TRBV18 to TRBJ2-5, with 11 bases matching TRBD2. The chain's CDR3 is CASSSGTSGSQETQYF. Here the CDR3 DNA reads TGTGCCAGCTCATCTGGGACTAGCGGATCCCAAGAGACCCAGTACTTC.